These 20 T cell receptor beta chains were all obtained from the same sample, sequenced in a study of molecular identifiers for immune sequencing clone quantification (dated by TCRdb to 2016 to 2019). Library preparation used PCR. Sequencing was performed on an Illumina HiSeq 4000. TCRdb ran its own pipeline on the public reads, namely fastp trimming at Q25 and MiXCR clone calling, and kept in-frame beta chains. One record per CDR3 amino acid sequence lists the most common genes and DNA. In all, the sample holds 62,000 or so distinct CDR3 sequences, and around a sixth of those were seen once. Around 1.5% of the sample lies in the top ten. The sequenced material came from naive CD8+ T cells from blood, with Jurkat cell RNA spiked in. This specimen's cell subset or site label, per the study, means: FACS-sorted CD8+CD4-CCR7+CD45RA+ naive T cells. The receptors were gathered from a human donor in good health. Some libraries in this study had Jurkat cell RNA spiked in.

This clonotype was recorded at least ten times. The chain joins TRBV11-3 to TRBJ2-3; D is possibly TRBD2 (6 bases). Trimming shortened V by 5 bases and J by 0 bases, and 15 bases separated the two germline ends. The CDR3 has 16 residues. Per the germline V gene, CDR1 is SGHNT and CDR2 is YENEEA. CDR3 residues: CASSPRHGTSTDTQYF. The CDR3 DNA sequence: TGTGCCAGCAGCCCTCGGCACGGGACTAGCACAGATACGCAGTATTTT.

As to this clonotype: This may be a read error: a much more frequent sequence differs by one nucleotide. The gene calls are TRBV4-1 and TRBJ2-5; D ambiguous. Germline loops: CDR1 MGHRA, CDR2 YSYEKL. The V end lost 3 bases, the J end lost 5 bases, and 16 bases lay between the germline ends. The CDR3 runs 15 residues. Here the CDR3 reads CASSHNSGLRETQYF. In nucleotides, the CDR3 is TGCGCCAGCAGCCATAATTCCGGGCTGAGGGAGACCCAGTACTTC.

This clonotype has more than one count but fewer than ten. V usage is TRBV30 and J usage is TRBJ2-1, with 9 positions matching TRBD2. Germline values: CDR1 GTSNPN, CDR2 SVGIG (reference sequence). The CDR3 is made up of 14 amino acids. J was trimmed by 5 bases and V by 5 bases; bases with no gene match: 7. The CDR3 bases are TGTGCCTGGTATAGCGGGAGAGAAGACAATGAGCAGTTCTTC. Protein product: CAWYSGREDNEQFF. Looking up the rest from reference TRBV30 and TRBJ2-1 gives the full variable domain: SQTIHQWPATLVQPVGSPLSLECTVEGTSNPNLYWYRQAAGRGLQLLFYSVGIGQISSEVPQNLSASRPQDRQFILSSKKLLLSDSGFYLCAWYSGREDNEQFFGPGTRLTVL.

This clonotype was observed many times. This sequence joins TRBV6-5 and TRBJ2-2, with 8 bases aligning to TRBD2. V shed 5 bases, J shed 6 bases, and the junction held 2 bases outside the gene matches. Germline values: CDR1 MNHEY, CDR2 SVGAGI. CDR3 size: 13 residues. The CDR3 DNA sequence: TGTGCCAGCAGTCCGGGAGGGCCCGGGGAGCTGTTTTTT. Residues: CASSPGGPGELFF.

This clonotype showed up many times. V usage is TRBV10-2 and J usage is TRBJ2-3; 8 bases fit TRBD2. V trimming: 3 bases; J trimming: 2 bases; junction bases outside the gene matches: 13. Germline V lookup: CDR1 WSHSY, CDR2 SAAADI. The CDR3 consists of 18 residues. The CDR3 sequence is CASSEGGLVLGDTDTQYF. The CDR3 DNA reads TGCGCCAGCAGTGAAGGGGGACTAGTACTGGGCGACACAGATACGCAGTATTTT.

This clonotype was seen many times. The chain employs TRBV7-8 and TRBJ2-2, with a weak D call TRBD2 (5 bases). The CDR3 extends over 17 amino acids. Germline V CDR1 and CDR2: SGHVS, FQNEAQ. V was trimmed by 4 bases and J by 0 bases, leaving 15 bases between them. The CDR3 loop is CASSSTRTRANTGELFF. CDR3 in DNA: TGTGCCAGCAGCTCAACACGGACTCGCGCGAACACCGGGGAGCTGTTTTTT. Full variable domain (rest looked up from reference TRBV7-8 and TRBJ2-2): GAGVSQSPRYKVAKRGQDVALRCDPISGHVSLFWYQQALGQGPEFLTYFQNEAQLDKSGLPSDRFFAERPEGSVSTLKIQRTQQEDSAVYLCASSSTRTRANTGELFFGEGSRLTVL.

This clonotype was seen many times. The rearrangement uses TRBV19 and TRBJ2-3, with TRBD2 identical over 8 bases. With 5 bases clipped from V and 2 bases from J, the junction kept 12 bases outside the gene matches. The CDR3 runs to 17 residues. Germline V lookup: CDR1 LNHDA, CDR2 SQIVND (reference sequence). CDR3 sequence (DNA): TGTGCCAGTAGTGAGAGGGTGCGGGAGGACTCCACAGATACGCAGTATTTT. Amino acids: CASSERVREDSTDTQYF.

Many counts were recorded for this clonotype. The chain couples TRBV6-2 or TRBV6-3 to TRBJ2-5; 11 positions match TRBD2. V trimming: 0 bases; J trimming: 2 bases; junction bases outside the gene matches: 2. The CDR3 spans 16 residues. CDR1 and CDR2 (germline): MNHEY, SVGEGT. The CDR3 protein is CASSYSLAGDQETQYF. For the CDR3, the DNA is TGTGCCAGCAGTTACTCACTAGCGGGAGATCAAGAGACCCAGTACTTC.

The chain has TRBV12-3 or TRBV12-4 and TRBJ2-7; D remains ambiguous. The CDR3 is made up of 12 amino acids. Trimming stripped 5 bases from V and 0 bases from J, with 5 bases between. CDR3 sequence: CASSTNSYEQYF. Written as DNA, the CDR3 is TGTGCCAGCAGTACTAACTCCTACGAGCAGTACTTC.

This clonotype was detected ten times or more. The V and J genes are TRBV15 and TRBJ2-3, with a tentative D call TRBD2 (5 bases). The V gene lost 5 bases and the J gene lost 0 bases, with 15 bases spanning the gap. The CDR3 totals 16 residues. The V gene's germline CDR1 is LNHNV and CDR2 YYDKDF (reference sequence). CDR3 DNA: TGTGCCACCAGCTCCGTAGAGGGCCCTAGCACAGATACGCAGTATTTT. Translated, it gives CATSSVEGPSTDTQYF.

This clonotype was recorded many times. The rearrangement joins TRBV4-3 to TRBJ2-7; D is ambiguous. Germline V gene sequence: CDR1 LGHNA, CDR2 YSLEER. The ends were cut back, 0 bases at V and 3 bases at J, with 12 bases in the middle. CDR3 length equals 15 residues. Written as DNA, the CDR3 is TGCGCCAGCAGCCAAGATCGCGGCGAACTCTACGAGCAGTACTTC. As protein: CASSQDRGELYEQYF.

There are many counts of this clonotype. The rearrangement links TRBV20-1 to TRBJ2-1; 12 positions agree with TRBD2. Trimming cost V 1 base and J 3 bases; bases outside gene matches: 25. CDR3 length: 23 amino acids. Germline CDR1 reads DFQATT; CDR2 reads SNEGSKA (reference sequence). The CDR3 protein is CSARATPTGLAGPDWSDYNEQFF. CDR3 sequence (DNA): TGCAGTGCTAGAGCAACTCCGACCGGACTAGCGGGACCTGACTGGTCTGACTACAATGAGCAGTTCTTC.

This clonotype was seen many times. This chain uses TRBV27 with TRBJ1-5; D unclear. CDR1 and CDR2 (germline): MNHEY, SMNVEV (reference sequence). V was cut by 3 bases and J by 0 bases, with 6 bases left in between. The CDR3 spans 14 residues. This CDR3 reads CASSLKISNQPQHF. Here the CDR3 DNA reads TGTGCCAGCAGTTTGAAAATTAGCAATCAGCCCCAGCATTTT.

This clonotype was seen at least ten times. The V gene is TRBV6-5, the J gene TRBJ2-7, with 8 nucleotides matching TRBD2. The CDR3 extends over 16 amino acids. With 0 bases clipped from V and 0 bases from J, the junction kept 4 bases outside the gene matches. CDR1 and CDR2 (germline): MNHEY, SVGAGI. The CDR3 loop reads CASSYSSGGSSYEQYF. Here the CDR3 DNA reads TGTGCCAGCAGTTACTCTTCGGGAGGGAGCTCCTACGAGCAGTACTTC.

This clonotype was picked up many times. The chain links TRBV7-3 to TRBJ2-2; D is possibly TRBD2 (6 bases). CDR3 length: 17 amino acids. Germline CDR1 is SGHTA and CDR2 is FQGTGA. V lost 2 bases, J lost 4 bases, and 17 bases lay in between. In DNA form, the CDR3 reads TGTGCCAGCAGCTTACAGCCGGGACTGGAGGGCACCGGGGAGCTGTTTTTT. The encoded protein is CASSLQPGLEGTGELFF.

Details on this clonotype: This sequence may be a read error, since a much larger clone differs from it by one base. The chain joins TRBV30 to TRBJ1-1; D ambiguous. CDR3 length: 10 residues. V shed 8 bases and J shed 8 bases, with 12 bases lying between them. Germline CDR1 GTSNPN, CDR2 SVGIG (reference sequence). Here the CDR3 reads CARTSIEAFF. The DNA for the CDR3 is TGTGCCAGGACTTCGATAGAAGCTTTCTTT.

This clonotype turned up a few times. This may arise from a read error, as a much more abundant clone is one base away. This chain joins TRBV28 and TRBJ1-5; D is ambiguous. Germline V gene lookup returns CDR1 MDHEN and CDR2 SYDVKM. The CDR3 spans 15 residues. The CDR3 DNA reads TGTGTCAGCAGGTTCGGGGTCTTGAGCAATCAGCCCCAGCATTTT. Amino acids: CVSRFGVLSNQPQHF.

At least ten counts were recorded for this clonotype. The V call is TRBV6-5, the J call TRBJ2-1; 13 nucleotides line up with TRBD2. CDR3 length equals 20 residues. Germline assignment: CDR1 MNHEY and CDR2 SVGAGI. The V and J ends lost 2 bases and 5 bases, in that order; junction bases with no gene match: 15. CDR3 sequence (DNA): TGTGCCAGCAGTTACAGGGGCACTAGCGGGAGGGGGGGCGTAGACAATGAGCAGTTCTTC. Protein product: CASSYRGTSGRGGVDNEQFF.

This clonotype was detected ten times or more. The V call is TRBV7-2, the J call TRBJ2-7, with 7 nucleotides matching TRBD2. This CDR3 is 14 amino acids long. Germline CDR1 SGHTA, CDR2 FQGNSA. J gave up 6 bases and V 5 bases, and 10 bases lay outside the gene matches. In DNA form, the CDR3 reads TGTGCCAGCAGCCACCCGGGGGGAGTTAGCGAGCAGTACTTC. The encoded protein is CASSHPGGVSEQYF. The complete variable domain, with remaining parts taken from reference TRBV7-2 and TRBJ2-7, reads GAGVSQSPSNKVTEKGKDVELRCDPISGHTALYWYRQSLGQGLEFLIYFQGNSAPDKSGLPSDRFSAERTGGSVSTLTIQRTQQEDSAVYLCASSHPGGVSEQYFGPGTRLTVT.

This clonotype was counted ten times or more. V is TRBV20-1 and J is TRBJ1-3, with D perhaps matching TRBD1 (6 bases). V was clipped by 2 bases and J by 3 bases, with 23 bases between them. Germline V lookup: CDR1 DFQATT, CDR2 SNEGSKA (reference sequence). This CDR3 region has 18 residues. CDR3 protein: CSARWGGDRDQYGNTIYF. For the CDR3, the DNA is TGCAGTGCTAGATGGGGGGGCGATAGGGACCAGTATGGAAACACCATATATTTT.